This TCR beta chain was identified in a study of T cell responses to AZD1222 COVID-19 vaccine. Method: immunoSEQ multiplex PCR; TCRdb's copy keeps in-frame clones and lacks some. The sample yields about 55,000 clones, about 85% seen once. V shed 4 bases and J shed 4 bases, with 5 bases lying between them. Germline V gene data show CDR1 as LNHDA and CDR2 as SQIVND (reference sequence). The CDR3 is 12 amino acids. The chain couples TRBV19 to TRBJ1-3; D gene unclear. This TCR came from an adult in good health. This material consisted of peripheral blood, taken on day 0 of AZD1222 vaccination. CDR3 nucleotides: TGTGCCAGTAGTACAGGAGGAAACACCATATATTTT. Its translation is CASSTGGNTIYF.